The 16 T cell receptor beta chains in this list originate from one sample, sequenced in a study of response to subunit inactivated influenza vaccine. TCRdb re-called the RT-PCR reads through MiXCR, storing one row per CDR3 protein. The data show about 570,000 distinct CDR3 sequences, 10% to 12% seen once. These data were also filed under a second study, of T cells expressing NK-cell markers. As reported in that work: 5'RACE template switching built TCR beta cDNA with unique molecular identifiers.

This specimen was PBMCs from blood, taken on the day of vaccination. Receptors were obtained from a man aged 50 to 59 who received an inactivated influenza vaccine.

Many counts were recorded for this clonotype. The chain uses TRBV7-9 and TRBJ2-7, with TRBD2 identical over 8 bases. The V gene's germline CDR1 is SEHNR and CDR2 FQNEAQ (reference sequence). Trimming cost V 4 bases and J 1 base; bases outside gene matches: 3. CDR3 length equals 14 residues. The CDR3 sequence: CASSWSGSSYEQYF. The CDR3 region has the DNA TGTGCCAGCAGCTGGAGCGGGAGTTCCTACGAGCAGTACTTC.

The chain employs TRBV12-3 or TRBV12-4 and TRBJ2-5; no clear D gene. This CDR3 contains 15 residues. V lost 7 bases and J lost 2, with 17 bases in between. The CDR3 reads CASTGGEAGQETQYF. The CDR3 nucleotides are TGTGCCAGCACCGGTGGTGAGGCAGGACAAGAGACCCAGTACTTC.

This clonotype was recorded at least ten times. CDR3 protein: CSANRGHYEQYF. The CDR3 coding sequence is TGCAGTGCTAACCGCGGACACTACGAGCAGTACTTC. The rearrangement joins TRBV20-1 to TRBJ2-7; D possibly corresponds to TRBD1 (5 bases). CDR1 and CDR2 from the germline V gene are DFQATT and SNEGSKA (reference sequence). The CDR3 covers 12 residues. V dropped 4 bases and J dropped 3 bases, with 10 bases sitting between them.

The chain employs TRBV14 and TRBJ1-1, with D unclear. The germline CDR1 and CDR2 sequences are SGHDN and FVKESK. Between the trimmed V and J ends, which lost 1 base and 11 bases, there was a span of 11 bases. This CDR3 has 12 amino acids. The CDR3 nucleotides read TGTGCCAGCAGCCAAGCTTTCCTGGGGGCTTTCTTT. Translation gives CASSQAFLGAFF.

This clonotype was observed at least ten times. The chain recombines TRBV4-1 with TRBJ2-7; D gene unclear. Deletions cut 1 base from V and 5 bases from J, with 15 bases between. Germline V gene data show CDR1 as MGHRA and CDR2 as YSYEKL. This CDR3 region has 15 residues. The CDR3 DNA reads TGCGCCAGCAGCCAAGTAGACATTGGTATCCACGAGCAGTACTTC. Translated, it gives CASSQVDIGIHEQYF.

This clonotype appeared a few times. The chain recombines TRBV4-1 with TRBJ2-1; TRBD1 agrees at 8 bases. Germline CDR1 is MGHRA and CDR2 is YSYEKL. There are 16 residues in the CDR3. The J segment lost 7 bases and the V segment lost 0 bases, leaving 8 bases of the junction unmatched. The CDR3 sequence: CASSQEPTGGMNEQFF. Written as DNA, the CDR3 is TGCGCCAGCAGCCAAGAGCCCACAGGGGGGATGAATGAGCAGTTCTTC.

The J gene is TRBJ1-6, the V gene TRBV18; tentative D call: TRBD1 (5 bases). Germline assignment: CDR1 KGHSH and CDR2 LQKENI. The V gene lost 3 bases and the J gene lost 4 bases, with 13 bases spanning the gap. The CDR3 is 16 amino acids. The CDR3 region is CASSPLGPGYNSPLHF. For the CDR3, the DNA is TGTGCCAGCTCACCGTTGGGGCCAGGGTATAATTCACCCCTCCACTTT.

This clonotype was picked up a small number of times. V and J are TRBV7-9 and TRBJ2-7; D tentatively reads TRBD1 or TRBD2 (5 bases each). Trimming took 6 bases from V and 0 from J, leaving 12 bases between them. The CDR3 contains 14 residues. Germline lookup yields CDR1 SEHNR and CDR2 FQNEAQ (reference sequence). In DNA form, the CDR3 reads TGTGCCAGCAGGCGCCGGGACGGCTCCTACGAGCAGTACTTC. It translates to CASRRRDGSYEQYF.

This clonotype was picked up a small number of times. The chain combines TRBV20-1 with TRBJ2-7; 7 nucleotides line up with TRBD1. CDR1 is DFQATT, CDR2 SNEGSKA, per germline (reference sequence). This CDR3 region has 15 residues. V dropped 6 bases and J dropped 0; count of bases not matched to a gene: 11. CDR3 DNA: TGCAGTGCCTCCGGGACAGTCACAAGCTCCTACGAGCAGTACTTC. Encoded protein: CSASGTVTSSYEQYF.

This clonotype was seen a handful of times. The chain recombines TRBV6-2 or TRBV6-3 with TRBJ2-2; 7 nucleotides match TRBD1. The CDR3 is 16 amino acids. Germline CDR1 MNHEY, CDR2 SVGEGT. The V segment lost 0 bases and the J segment 2 bases; nucleotides outside the gene matches: 3. CDR3: CASSYSRTGNTGELFF. CDR3 sequence (DNA): TGTGCCAGCAGTTACTCTCGGACAGGAAACACCGGGGAGCTGTTTTTT.

A word on this clonotype: Here the CDR3 omits its conserved ending phenylalanine or tryptophan, so a read error is the likely source. The V gene is TRBV20-1, the J gene TRBJ1-5; D is ambiguous. CDR1 is DFQATT and CDR2 is SNEGSKA in the germline V gene (reference sequence). The ends were cut back, 3 bases at V and 3 bases at J, with 9 bases in the middle. The length of the CDR3 is 13 residues. This CDR3 is CSAREINNQPQHL. CDR3 nucleotide sequence: TGCAGTGCTAGGGAGATAAACAATCAGCCCCAGCATCTT.

This clonotype was seen a few times. V gene TRBV6-1 combines with J gene TRBJ2-6; D is undetermined. Trimming stripped 8 bases from V and 0 bases from J, with 11 bases between. Germline CDR1 and CDR2: MNHNS and SASEGT. The CDR3 runs to 15 residues. The CDR3 spells CASQEQFSGANVLTF. CDR3 coding DNA: TGTGCCAGCCAGGAGCAGTTCTCTGGGGCCAACGTCCTGACTTTC.

The chain has TRBV3-1 and TRBJ2-3; 10 bases map to TRBD1. Unmatched junction bases numbered 8, after V lost 4 bases and J lost 4 bases. This CDR3 spans 16 amino acids. The germline gives CDR1 LGHDT, CDR2 YNNKEL (reference sequence). The CDR3 region is CASSPEPGQGSDTQYF. The DNA for the CDR3 is TGTGCCAGCAGCCCGGAACCGGGACAGGGGTCAGATACGCAGTATTTT.

This clonotype was detected a few times. This chain links TRBV18 with TRBJ1-5, with D uncertain. From germline, CDR1 is KGHSH and CDR2 LQKENI. The CDR3 is 13 residues long. With 2 bases removed from V and 3 bases from J, the gap between germline ends came to 5 bases. CDR3 coding DNA: TGTGCCAGCTCACCAGGGAACAATCAGCCCCAGCATTTT. Encoded protein: CASSPGNNQPQHF.

The chain joins TRBV12-3 or TRBV12-4 to TRBJ2-1; 7 nucleotides align to TRBD1. V lost 8 bases to trimming and J lost 5 bases; unmatched junction nucleotides: 9. The CDR3 length is 14 residues. This CDR3 reads CASRIARGHNEQFF. DNA for the CDR3: TGTGCCAGCCGAATTGCTAGGGGGCACAATGAGCAGTTCTTC.

This clonotype was counted only a few times. V is TRBV6-2 or TRBV6-3 and J is TRBJ2-1; D may be TRBD2 (6 bases). V was trimmed by 4 bases and J by 14 bases, leaving 12 bases between them. Germline V gene data show CDR1 as MNHEY and CDR2 as SVGEGT. This CDR3 has 11 amino acids. The CDR3, as DNA: TGTGCCAGCAGTTCCGGACTAACGAAGTTCTTC. Protein: CASSSGLTKFF.